These T cell receptor beta chains were read from a single sample in a study of blood T cell repertoires in COVID-19. Data came from immunoSEQ multiplex PCR; TCRdb stores just in-frame clones and leaves some out. The repertoire holds 200,000 or so clones, with around 85% as singletons. Material for sequencing was peripheral blood. Receptors were obtained from a man aged 65 to 85 with active or convalescent COVID-19. Both conserved end residues are part of each CDR3. A D gene is named only where the DNA matches it firmly. Size tells how often a clone was seen (once, few, many) or the class of an expanded clone, and some rows leave it out.

TRBV29-1	TRBJ2-1	TRBD2	NA	TGCAGCGGCTCCTGGGGGGAGGGCGAGCAGTTCTTC	CSGSWGEGEQFF
TRBV5-6	TRBJ2-7	TRBD1	NA	TGTGCCAGCAGCTTCCGGACAGGGGAGCTCGAGCAGTACTTC	CASSFRTGELEQYF
TRBV2	TRBJ2-7	TRBD2	NA	TGTGCCAGCAGCGAGACTAGCGGGAGCTACGAGCAGTACTTC	CASSETSGSYEQYF
TRBV3-1/TRBV3-2	TRBJ2-3	TRBD2	NA	TGTGCCAGCACTCCACTCCTCGGACTAGCGGGCACAGATACGCAGTATTTT	CASTPLLGLAGTDTQYF
TRBV11-2	TRBJ2-2	TRBD2	few	TGTGCCAGCAGCTTAGCGCGCGGGAGGGTTGGGGAGCTGTTTTTT	CASSLARGRVGELFF
TRBV6-1	TRBJ2-7	TRBD1	NA	TGTGCCAGCAGTGAAGTAGTGGACAGGGCGAGCGAGCAGTACTTC	CASSEVVDRASEQYF
TRBV30	TRBJ1-1	NA	NA	TGTGCCTGGAGTGTAGCCAGGGAGGCTGAAGCTTTCTTT	CAWSVAREAEAFF
TRBV5-6	TRBJ2-1	TRBD2	NA	TGTGCCAGCAGCGAGGGGACTAGCGGGAGGGTAAATGAGCAGTTCTTC	CASSEGTSGRVNEQFF
TRBV6-5	TRBJ1-6	TRBD1	NA	TGTGCCAGCGACGACAGGGTCTCCTATAATTCACCCCTCCACTTT	CASDDRVSYNSPLHF
TRBV6-5	TRBJ1-6	NA	NA	TGTGCCAGCAGTTACCGGGGGGGGCTAAATTCACCCCTCCACTTT	CASSYRGGLNSPLHF
TRBV10-1	TRBJ2-1	TRBD1	NA	TGCGCCAGCAGTGCGCCGGGACAGGGGGCGTACAATGAGCAGTTCTTC	CASSAPGQGAYNEQFF
TRBV19	TRBJ2-7	TRBD1	NA	TGTGCCAGTAGTGACCGGGACAGGGGGCGCTCCGAGCAGTACTTC	CASSDRDRGRSEQYF
TRBV10-1	TRBJ2-1	TRBD2	NA	TGCGCCAGCAGTGCCGGACTAGCGGGAGACAATGAGCAGTTCTTC	CASSAGLAGDNEQFF
TRBV5-1	TRBJ2-1	TRBD2	NA	TGCGCCAGCAGCTGGGGACTAGCGGGAGAATTGTACAATGAGCAGTTCTTC	CASSWGLAGELYNEQFF
TRBV7-8	TRBJ2-7	TRBD1	NA	TGTGCCAGCAGCGCTAGACAGGGATCCTACGAGCAGTACTTC	CASSARQGSYEQYF
TRBV29-1	TRBJ2-3	TRBD2	NA	TGCAGCGTCTTGACACTTAGCGGGAGACTAGGCACAGATACGCAGTATTTT	CSVLTLSGRLGTDTQYF
TRBV7-2	TRBJ1-5	TRBD1	NA	TGTGCCAGCAGCTTAGTAGCCAGGGGGAGCAATCAGCCCCAGCATTTT	CASSLVARGSNQPQHF
TRBV2	TRBJ1-3	TRBD1	NA	TGTGCCAGCAGTGAACCCCTGGGACTTGGGACAGATGGAAACACCATATATTTT	CASSEPLGLGTDGNTIYF
TRBV5-4	TRBJ2-5	NA	few	TGTGCCAGCAGCTCTCTGTCTAGTGGCCTGAAAGAGACCCAGTACTTC	CASSSLSSGLKETQYF
TRBV3-1/TRBV3-2	TRBJ2-7	TRBD1	NA	TGTGCCAGCAGAGGACAGGGTTTTGTGGAGCAGTACTTC	CASRGQGFVEQYF
TRBV5-1	TRBJ2-3	NA	NA	TGCGCCAGCAGCTTGGCGTCTAGCACAGATACGCAGTATTTT	CASSLASSTDTQYF
TRBV6-1	TRBJ1-5	NA	many	TGTGCCAGCAGTGATAGGGGGTTAAGTCAGCCCCAGCATTTT	CASSDRGLSQPQHF
TRBV18	TRBJ2-1	NA	NA	TGTGCCAGCTCACCCCGTCCGGAGGCCTACAATGAGCAGTTCTTC	CASSPRPEAYNEQFF
TRBV30	TRBJ2-2	NA	once	TGTGCCAAGGGACTGAACACCGGGGAGCTGTTTTTT	CAKGLNTGELFF
TRBV10-2	TRBJ2-2	TRBD2	NA	TGCGCCAGCAGAGAGGGACTAGCGGGAGGCCAGAACACCGGGGAGCTGTTTTTT	CASREGLAGGQNTGELFF
TRBV5-8	TRBJ1-4	NA	few	TGTGCCAGCAGCTTGGCCGGGGTTGAAAAACTGTTTTTT	CASSLAGVEKLFF
TRBV5-1	TRBJ2-3	TRBD2	NA	TGCGCCAGCAGCTTGGCGGGACTAGCTGCCACAGATACGCAGTATTTT	CASSLAGLAATDTQYF
TRBV2	TRBJ2-5	NA	NA	TGTGCCAGCAGTGAGGGGACACGGAAAGAGACCCAGTACTTC	CASSEGTRKETQYF
TRBV19	TRBJ1-6	NA	few	TGTGCCAGTCTCGGGTCGGGACAACTTAATTCACCCCTCCACTTT	CASLGSGQLNSPLHF
TRBV29-1	TRBJ1-1	NA	few	TGCAGCGTTTCTAAGGGGTGGAAGGTTTTCTTT	CSVSKGWKVFF
TRBV4-3	TRBJ1-4	TRBD1	NA	TGCGCCAGCAGCCATCCCGACAGGGCGGGGGAAAAACTGTTTTTT	CASSHPDRAGEKLFF
TRBV18	TRBJ2-1	TRBD2	NA	TGTGCCAGCTCACAACTCGCTAGCGGGAGTCACAATGAGCAGTTCTTC	CASSQLASGSHNEQFF
TRBV6-5	TRBJ2-7	NA	NA	TGTGCCAGCAGACTAATATCAGGGCAGTACGAGCAGTACTTC	CASRLISGQYEQYF
TRBV5-4	TRBJ1-1	TRBD1	NA	TGTGCCAGCAGCTCTCTGACAGGGAGGAGTGGGAACACTGAAGCTTTCTTT	CASSSLTGRSGNTEAFF
TRBV3-1/TRBV3-2	TRBJ2-5	NA	NA	TGTGCCAGCAGCCAAGATCGGGTATACCAAGAGACCCAGTACTTC	CASSQDRVYQETQYF
TRBV7-6	TRBJ2-7	TRBD2	once	TGTGCCAGCAGCTTAATGGCTAGCGGAACGGGCGAGCAGTACTTC	CASSLMASGTGEQYF
TRBV5-6	TRBJ2-5	TRBD1	NA	TGTGCCAGCAGCCCCGGGACAGGGAGTTTTGGCCAAGAGACCCAGTACTTC	CASSPGTGSFGQETQYF
TRBV28	TRBJ1-2	TRBD1	NA	TGTGCCAGCAGTTTACACGCAACAGGGGCCAGGTCTGGCTACACCTTC	CASSLHATGARSGYTF
TRBV18	TRBJ2-7	NA	NA	TGTGCCAGCTCACCCGTCAGGGCAAGCTCCTACGAGCAGTACTTC	CASSPVRASSYEQYF
TRBV3-1/TRBV3-2	TRBJ2-7	TRBD2	NA	TGTGCCAGCAGCCAAGGCCCCGGGACTAGTGACGAGCAGTACTTC	CASSQGPGTSDEQYF
TRBV5-1	TRBJ2-1	TRBD2	NA	TGCGCCAGCAGCCAGACTAGCGGGAGGGCCCTTTACAATGAGCAGTTCTTC	CASSQTSGRALYNEQFF
TRBV20-1	TRBJ2-1	TRBD2	NA	TGCAGTGCTAAGGCGGGGGATGAGCAGTTCTTC	CSAKAGDEQFF
TRBV15	TRBJ2-7	NA	NA	TGTGCCACCAGGTCGATAGTTAACTACGAGCAGTACTTC	CATRSIVNYEQYF
TRBV5-1	TRBJ2-6	NA	NA	TGCGCCAGCAGCTTAATCCGCTCTGGGGCCAACGTCCTGACTTTC	CASSLIRSGANVLTF
TRBV28	TRBJ1-4	NA	NA	TGTGCCAGCAGTCCAAGGGACACTTGGAATGAAAAACTGTTTTTT	CASSPRDTWNEKLFF
TRBV6-5	TRBJ1-2	NA	NA	TGTGCCAGCAGTTACTCCTTCGGGAATACGGAGGGCTACACCTTC	CASSYSFGNTEGYTF
TRBV12-3/TRBV12-4	TRBJ2-4	NA	NA	TGTGCCAGCAGCTTCCAAGGGGGGGGCATTCAGTACTTC	CASSFQGGGIQYF
TRBV11-2	TRBJ2-2	TRBD2	NA	TGTGCCAGCAGCTCCCGGGGGGCGAACACCGGGGAGCTGTTTTTT	CASSSRGANTGELFF
TRBV12-3/TRBV12-4	TRBJ2-2	NA	NA	TGTGCCAGCAGTTCCGGGGGAAGCGGGGAGCTGTTTTTT	CASSSGGSGELFF
TRBV5-1	TRBJ2-1	TRBD2	NA	TGCGCCAGCAGCGTGGGACTAGCGGGGAACAATGAGCAGTTCTTC	CASSVGLAGNNEQFF
TRBV6-2/TRBV6-3	TRBJ2-7	NA	NA	TGTGCCAGCAGTTACGATCCCGGCGGTCTGAGCTCCTACGAGCAGTACTTC	CASSYDPGGLSSYEQYF
TRBV7-6	TRBJ2-7	TRBD2	NA	TGTGCCAGCAGCAGCGGGGTGGGGAACTACGAGCAGTACTTC	CASSSGVGNYEQYF
TRBV7-2	TRBJ2-2	TRBD2	NA	TGTGCCAGCAGCTTCGGACTAGGTCGTTCCGGGGAGCTGTTTTTT	CASSFGLGRSGELFF